This TCR beta chain was recorded in a study of cytomegalovirus exposure and HLA in healthy donors. This clone was seen a handful of times. The CDR3 spans 16 residues. Germline V gene sequence: CDR1 LNHDA, CDR2 SQIVND (reference sequence). V dropped 11 bases and J dropped 5; count of bases not matched to a gene: 20. 60 Vbeta and 13 Jbeta primers were used in PCR. Clones were sequenced by immunoSEQ multiplex PCR, and TCRdb holds only the in-frame ones, with some missing. Of tens of thousands of clones listed, around three fifths are singletons. The TCR sequence derives from a human donor in good health. The V and J genes are TRBV19 and TRBJ1-2, with TRBD1 matching 7 bases. The sequencing input was PBMCs. The CDR3 is CAVLDLTRQGGYGYTF. Here the CDR3 DNA reads TGTGCCGTACTGGACCTAACCAGACAGGGAGGATATGGCTACACCTTC.